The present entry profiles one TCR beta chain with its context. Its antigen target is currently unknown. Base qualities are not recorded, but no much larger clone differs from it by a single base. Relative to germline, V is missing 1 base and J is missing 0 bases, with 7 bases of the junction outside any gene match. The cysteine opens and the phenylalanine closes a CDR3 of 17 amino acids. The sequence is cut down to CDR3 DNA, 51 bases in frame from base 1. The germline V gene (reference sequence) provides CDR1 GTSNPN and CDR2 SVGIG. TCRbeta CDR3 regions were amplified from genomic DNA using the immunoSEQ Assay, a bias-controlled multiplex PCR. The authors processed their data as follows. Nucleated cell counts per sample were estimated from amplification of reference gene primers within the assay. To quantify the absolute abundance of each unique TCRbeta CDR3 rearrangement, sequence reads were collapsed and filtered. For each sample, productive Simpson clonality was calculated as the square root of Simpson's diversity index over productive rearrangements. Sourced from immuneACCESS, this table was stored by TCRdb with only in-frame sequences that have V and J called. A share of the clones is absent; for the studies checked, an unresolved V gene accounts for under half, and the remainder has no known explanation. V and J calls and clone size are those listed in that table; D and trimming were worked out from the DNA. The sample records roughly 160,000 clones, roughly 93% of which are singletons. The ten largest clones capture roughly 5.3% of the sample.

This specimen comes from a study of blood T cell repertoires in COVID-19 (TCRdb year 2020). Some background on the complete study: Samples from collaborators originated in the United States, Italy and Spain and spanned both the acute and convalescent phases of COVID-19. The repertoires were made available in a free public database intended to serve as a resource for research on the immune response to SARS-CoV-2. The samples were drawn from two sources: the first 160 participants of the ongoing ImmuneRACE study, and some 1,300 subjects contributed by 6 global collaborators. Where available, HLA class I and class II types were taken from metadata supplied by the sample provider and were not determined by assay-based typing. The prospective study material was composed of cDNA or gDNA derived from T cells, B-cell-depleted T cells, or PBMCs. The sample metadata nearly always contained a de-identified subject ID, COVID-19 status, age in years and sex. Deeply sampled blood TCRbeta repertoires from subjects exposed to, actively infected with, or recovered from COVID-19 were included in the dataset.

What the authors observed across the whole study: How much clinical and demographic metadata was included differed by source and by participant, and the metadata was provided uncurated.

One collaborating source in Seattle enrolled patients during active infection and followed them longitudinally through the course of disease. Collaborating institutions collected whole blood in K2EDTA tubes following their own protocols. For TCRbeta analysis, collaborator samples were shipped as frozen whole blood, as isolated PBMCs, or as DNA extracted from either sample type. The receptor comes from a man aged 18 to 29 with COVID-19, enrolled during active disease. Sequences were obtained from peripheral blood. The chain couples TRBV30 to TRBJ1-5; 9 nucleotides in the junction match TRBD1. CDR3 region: CAWSAQGAGYSNQPQHF. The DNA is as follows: TGTGCCTGGAGTGCACAGGGGGCGGGGTATAGCAATCAGCCCCAGCATTTT.